The rows below give T cell receptor beta chains drawn from one sample of a study of response to subunit inactivated influenza vaccine. A single record per CDR3 protein comes from TCRdb applying MiXCR to the RT-PCR reads. The sample includes hundreds of thousands of distinct CDR3 sequences, approximately 17% of them seen just once. The source material was PBMCs from blood, sampled more than 4 days after vaccination. The receptors were gathered from a man aged 45-65 years who received an inactivated influenza vaccine. Each CDR3 is given with its conserved first and last residue. A D gene is named only where the DNA matches it firmly. The size field is filled for only some rows; it gives once, few, many or a size class.

CDR3 length: 17
D gene: TRBD1
clone size: .
V gene: TRBV4-1
J gene: TRBJ1-4
CDR3 protein: CASSQEGQGATNEKLFF
CDR3 DNA: TGCGCCAGCAGCCAAGAAGGTCAGGGGGCAACTAATGAAAAACTGTTTTTT

CDR3 length: 12
D gene: .
clone size: .
V gene: TRBV7-2
J gene: TRBJ1-5
CDR3 protein: CASSLGQQPQHF
CDR3 DNA: TGTGCCAGCAGCTTAGGTCAACAGCCCCAGCATTTT

CDR3 length: 15
D gene: .
clone size: few
V gene: TRBV7-3
J gene: TRBJ2-5
CDR3 protein: CASSLMGQGQETQYF
CDR3 DNA: TGTGCCAGCAGCTTAATGGGGCAGGGCCAAGAGACCCAGTACTTC

CDR3 length: 13
D gene: .
clone size: few
V gene: TRBV18
J gene: TRBJ2-7
CDR3 protein: CASSPFKENEQYF
CDR3 DNA: TGTGCCAGCTCACCATTTAAAGAAAACGAGCAGTACTTC

CDR3 length: 12
D gene: .
clone size: few
V gene: TRBV29-1
J gene: TRBJ1-2
CDR3 protein: CSVVQGLYGYTF
CDR3 DNA: TGCAGCGTTGTGCAGGGCCTCTATGGCTACACCTTC

CDR3 length: 15
D gene: TRBD1
clone size: few
V gene: TRBV7-2
J gene: TRBJ1-5
CDR3 protein: CASSQGTGNNQPQHF
CDR3 DNA: TGTGCCAGCAGCCAAGGGACAGGGAACAATCAGCCCCAGCATTTT

CDR3 length: 15
D gene: TRBD2
clone size: few
V gene: TRBV7-2
J gene: TRBJ2-3
CDR3 protein: CASSLGAGVSDTQYF
CDR3 DNA: TGTGCCAGCAGCTTAGGGGCGGGAGTGTCGGATACGCAGTATTTT

CDR3 length: 15
D gene: .
clone size: many
V gene: TRBV27
J gene: TRBJ2-6
CDR3 protein: CASSLSGVGANVLTF
CDR3 DNA: TGTGCCAGCAGTTTATCAGGGGTCGGGGCCAACGTCCTGACTTTC

CDR3 length: 17
D gene: .
clone size: .
V gene: TRBV20-1
J gene: TRBJ2-1
CDR3 protein: CSASPRLQAVSQGEQFF
CDR3 DNA: TGCAGTGCTAGTCCCAGATTACAGGCAGTATCGCAGGGTGAGCAGTTCTTC

CDR3 length: 14
D gene: .
clone size: .
V gene: TRBV18
J gene: TRBJ2-6
CDR3 protein: CAGHSRSGANVLTF
CDR3 DNA: TGTGCCGGCCATAGCCGGTCTGGGGCCAACGTCCTGACTTTC

CDR3 length: 13
D gene: .
clone size: .
V gene: TRBV7-2
J gene: TRBJ1-6
CDR3 protein: CASSGGLDSPLHF
CDR3 DNA: TGTGCCAGCAGCGGGGGTCTGGATTCACCCCTCCACTTT

CDR3 length: 18
D gene: TRBD1
clone size: .
V gene: TRBV10-1
J gene: TRBJ2-1
CDR3 protein: CASSRPLSGQVGYNEQFF
CDR3 DNA: TGCGCCAGCAGTCGGCCTCTTTCTGGACAGGTGGGGTACAATGAGCAGTTCTTC

CDR3 length: 16
D gene: .
clone size: few
V gene: TRBV21-1
J gene: TRBJ2-3
CDR3 protein: CASSLPGQPRPDTQYF
CDR3 DNA: TGTGCCAGCAGTTTACCGGGACAGCCGAGACCGGATACGCAGTATTTT

CDR3 length: 14
D gene: TRBD2
clone size: many
V gene: TRBV6-1
J gene: TRBJ2-2
CDR3 protein: CASSAGRATGELFF
CDR3 DNA: TGTGCCAGCAGTGCTGGGAGGGCGACCGGGGAGCTGTTTTTT

CDR3 length: 14
D gene: .
clone size: many
V gene: TRBV7-9
J gene: TRBJ1-2
CDR3 protein: CASSSGGPLYGYTF
CDR3 DNA: TGTGCCAGCAGTTCGGGGGGACCGTTATATGGCTACACCTTC

CDR3 length: 15
D gene: .
clone size: .
V gene: TRBV18
J gene: TRBJ1-1
CDR3 protein: CASSTRQVGNTEAFF
CDR3 DNA: TGTGCCAGCTCAACGAGACAGGTGGGGAACACTGAAGCTTTCTTT

CDR3 length: 15
D gene: .
clone size: .
V gene: TRBV4-3
J gene: TRBJ1-6
CDR3 protein: CASSPYGFGYSPLHF
CDR3 DNA: TGCGCCAGCAGCCCGTACGGGTTTGGTTATTCACCCCTCCACTTT

CDR3 length: 16
D gene: TRBD2
clone size: .
V gene: TRBV5-1
J gene: TRBJ2-3
CDR3 protein: CASSLTGTSGANTQYF
CDR3 DNA: TGCGCCAGCAGCTTGACCGGGACTAGCGGGGCAAATACGCAGTATTTT

CDR3 length: 14
D gene: .
clone size: few
V gene: TRBV7-2
J gene: TRBJ1-5
CDR3 protein: CASSLAVGGQPQHF
CDR3 DNA: TGTGCCAGCAGCTTAGCTGTGGGGGGACAGCCCCAGCATTTT

CDR3 length: 15
D gene: .
clone size: many
V gene: TRBV5-1
J gene: TRBJ2-7
CDR3 protein: CASRSFRGEIYEQYF
CDR3 DNA: TGCGCCAGCAGAAGCTTTAGAGGGGAGATCTACGAGCAGTACTTC

CDR3 length: 15
D gene: .
clone size: many
V gene: TRBV12-3/TRBV12-4
J gene: TRBJ2-1
CDR3 protein: CASSPGKGAYNEQFF
CDR3 DNA: TGTGCCAGCAGTCCAGGAAAGGGGGCCTACAATGAGCAGTTCTTC

CDR3 length: 11
D gene: .
clone size: .
V gene: TRBV29-1
J gene: TRBJ2-1
CDR3 protein: CSVDAAAVRFF
CDR3 DNA: TGCAGCGTTGATGCTGCGGCGGTTAGGTTCTTC